This passage covers 4 T cell receptor beta chains from one sample sequenced in a study of blood T cells in healthy people across ages. Then a second PCR, running about 7 to 11 cycles, was carried out with a sample-barcoded 5' primer and a J-beta primer mix. Via MiXCR, TCRdb re-called the 5' RACE reads, giving one row per CDR3 protein. The sample carries 1.5 million to 2 million distinct CDR3 sequences, about 30% recorded once. The specimen sequenced was blood. These receptor sequences come from a woman aged 25 to 39 in good health.

This clonotype was seen more than once but under ten times. The chain links TRBV7-8 to TRBJ2-5, with 8 bases matching TRBD2. CDR1 and CDR2 from the germline V gene are SGHVS and FQNEAQ. CDR3 length: 14 amino acids. V lost 6 bases to trimming and J lost 5 bases; unmatched junction nucleotides: 8. The CDR3 nucleotides read TGTGCCAGCAGGAATGACCGGGAGGGGGAGACCCAGTACTTC. This encodes CASRNDREGETQYF.

The genes are TRBV14 and TRBJ2-1; D might be TRBD1 (5 bases). The CDR3 contains 15 residues. V was trimmed by 1 base and J by 7 bases, leaving 14 bases between them. Germline loops: CDR1 SGHDN, CDR2 FVKESK. The CDR3 DNA follows: TGTGCCAGCAGCCAAGTCCGGACCCCAGGGAATGAGCAGTTCTTC. Protein product: CASSQVRTPGNEQFF.

This chain links TRBV5-6 with TRBJ2-7, with 11 bases identical to TRBD2. The CDR3 contains 16 residues. Trimming took 4 bases from V and 3 from J; bases not matched to a gene: 9. Germline loops: CDR1 SGHDT, CDR2 YYEEEE. The CDR3 nucleotides read TGTGCCAGCAGCCCAAAAACTAGCGGGAGTATCTACGAGCAGTACTTC. This gives the protein CASSPKTSGSIYEQYF.

There are a few counts of this clonotype. The V gene is TRBV6-2 or TRBV6-3, the J gene TRBJ2-7; D remains ambiguous. CDR3 length equals 15 residues. Germline assignment: CDR1 MNHEY and CDR2 SVGEGT. V dropped 5 bases and J dropped 2 bases, with 16 bases sitting between them. As DNA, the CDR3 is TGTGCCAGCAGTCTCGTTCTCCCCTCAGCCTACGAGCAGTACTTC. It codes for CASSLVLPSAYEQYF.